A single sample gave rise to the 14 T cell receptor beta chains below, sequenced in a study of blood T cell repertoires in COVID-19. Sequencing used immunoSEQ multiplex PCR; TCRdb keeps in-frame clones, though not all of them. The sample gives about 200,000 clones, approximately 91% of which show up once; approximately 1.5% is in the top ten. The sequencing sample was made of peripheral blood. These receptors were collected from a man aged 18 to 29 with active or convalescent COVID-19.

The V call is TRBV29-1, the J call TRBJ2-3; tentative D call: TRBD1 (6 bases). The V end was cut by 7 bases, the J end by 0 bases, with 14 bases between. The CDR3 sequence is 14 residues long. Germline values: CDR1 SQVTM, CDR2 ANQGSEA. The CDR3 here is CSAEGRGSTDTQYF. DNA of the CDR3: TGCAGCGCCGAAGGCAGGGGAAGCACAGATACGCAGTATTTT.

The chain uses TRBV19 and TRBJ2-3, with 7 nucleotides matching TRBD2. Germline V gene data show CDR1 as LNHDA and CDR2 as SQIVND (reference sequence). Trimming at V came to 2 bases and at J to 4 bases, leaving 6 bases not matched to a gene. CDR3 length: 15 amino acids. The CDR3 coding sequence is TGTGCCAGTAGTATACGGAGGGAGGGCCCAGATACGCAGTATTTT. Residues: CASSIRREGPDTQYF.

V gene TRBV5-1 combines with J gene TRBJ2-5; 11 bases agree with TRBD2. CDR3 length: 14 amino acids. The germline CDR1 and CDR2 sequences are SGHRS and YFSETQ. V gave up 2 bases and J gave up 5 bases; unmatched junction bases: 2. CDR3 in DNA: TGCGCCAGCAGCTTTACTAGCGGGAGTGAGACCCAGTACTTC. Translating gives CASSFTSGSETQYF.

The chain is built from TRBV6-5 and TRBJ1-1; D not resolved. The CDR3 spans 15 residues. The V gene's germline CDR1 is MNHEY and CDR2 SVGAGI. The V end lost 0 bases, the J end lost 3 bases, and 11 bases lay between the germline ends. This CDR3 reads CASSYSRRSDTEAFF. CDR3 sequence (DNA): TGTGCCAGCAGTTACTCGAGGAGGAGCGACACTGAAGCTTTCTTT.

This clone turned up a few times. Other DNA sequences from this sample encode an identical CDR3 as well. This chain connects TRBV5-1 to TRBJ2-2, with TRBD1 identical over 7 bases. The germline V gene has CDR1 SGHRS and CDR2 YFSETQ. The J segment lost 1 base and the V segment lost 1 base, leaving 1 base of the junction unmatched. The CDR3 runs to 15 residues. The chain's CDR3 is CASSLPGGNTGELFF. CDR3 bases: TGCGCCAGCAGCTTGCCAGGGGGGAACACCGGGGAGCTGTTTTTT.

This chain links TRBV2 with TRBJ2-5; maybe TRBD1 (5 bases). Germline lookup yields CDR1 SNHLY and CDR2 FYNNEI. The CDR3 totals 14 residues. V lost 5 bases, J lost 1 base, and 11 bases lay in between. As DNA, the CDR3 is TGTGCCAGCAGTAACTACAGGAGCCAAGAGACCCAGTACTTC. Amino acids: CASSNYRSQETQYF.

V is TRBV10-1 and J is TRBJ2-5; TRBD1 is a possible D gene (5 bases). Germline loops: CDR1 WNHNN, CDR2 SYGVQD (reference sequence). CDR3 length: 14 amino acids. The V end was cut by 0 bases, the J end by 3 bases, with 8 bases between. Written as DNA, the CDR3 is TGCGCCAGCAGTGAGTCCTCCAGGGAAGAGACCCAGTACTTC. It encodes CASSESSREETQYF.

The gene calls are TRBV15 and TRBJ2-7, with TRBD2 identical over 13 bases. Germline trimming cut 2 bases from V and 5 bases from J; bases unmatched to any gene: 6. This CDR3 has 16 residues. Germline V gene sequence: CDR1 LNHNV, CDR2 YYDKDF (reference sequence). CDR3 loop: CATSRKLAGGPHEQYF. CDR3 nucleotide sequence: TGTGCCACCAGCAGAAAACTAGCGGGGGGGCCGCACGAGCAGTACTTC.

The chain joins TRBV3-1 (or the pseudogene TRBV3-2) to TRBJ2-4, with TRBD1 as a possible D gene (5 bases). The germline V gene has CDR1 LGHDT and CDR2 YNNKEL (reference sequence). The CDR3 has 14 amino acids. V lost 3 bases and J lost 0, with 6 bases in between. The CDR3 region is CASSQGLAKNIQYF. Written as DNA, the CDR3 is TGTGCCAGCAGCCAGGGGCTAGCCAAAAACATTCAGTACTTC.

CDR3: CASSRRQGRGGYTF. The CDR3 DNA sequence: TGTGCCAGCAGCCGCCGACAGGGAAGAGGCGGCTACACCTTC. The chain has TRBV6-5 and TRBJ1-2, with 7 bases matching TRBD1. The germline V gene encodes CDR1 MNHEY and CDR2 SVGAGI. This CDR3 comprises 14 residues. The ends lost 6 bases at V and 8 bases at J; junction bases unmatched: 12.

V and J are TRBV11-2 and TRBJ2-7; D unresolved. The CDR3 extends over 12 amino acids. Germline CDR1 reads SGHAT; CDR2 reads FQNNGV. V lost 0 bases and J lost 4, with 4 bases in between. The CDR3: CASSLDRYEQYF. CDR3 bases: TGTGCCAGCAGCTTAGATCGTTACGAGCAGTACTTC.

The rearrangement joins TRBV6-6 to TRBJ2-3, with TRBD1 identical over 8 bases. Germline values: CDR1 MNHNY, CDR2 SVGAGI (reference sequence). With 4 bases clipped from V and 4 bases from J, the junction kept 4 bases outside the gene matches. The CDR3 contains 14 residues. The CDR3: CASSSGQGADTQYF. The CDR3 DNA sequence: TGTGCCAGCAGTTCAGGACAGGGTGCAGATACGCAGTATTTT.

The chain carries TRBV6-6 and TRBJ1-3, with D maybe TRBD1 (5 bases). V was clipped by 6 bases and J by 0 bases, with 15 bases between them. CDR3 length: 16 residues. Germline values: CDR1 MNHNY, CDR2 SVGAGI (reference sequence). The CDR3 sequence: CASRWATGSSGNTIYF. In DNA, the CDR3 is TGTGCCAGCAGATGGGCTACAGGTAGCTCTGGAAACACCATATATTTT.

The chain links TRBV27 to TRBJ2-1, with D hard to call. V lost 7 bases and J lost 0, with 13 bases in between. From germline, CDR1 is MNHEY and CDR2 SMNVEV (reference sequence). The CDR3 is 15 amino acids. The CDR3 is CASTTRMGSYNEQFF. CDR3 in DNA: TGTGCCAGCACGACGCGGATGGGCTCCTACAATGAGCAGTTCTTC.